This TCR beta chain was captured by sequencing in a study of T cell repertoires in cytomegalovirus infection. Study information: Signatures in public TCR beta sequences pointed to both CMV infection and matching HLA type.

As for this clonotype: Antigen unknown. No conserved phenylalanine or tryptophan ends this CDR3, so it is likely a read error.

Study findings and constraints: Dominating the ex vivo response were TCR beta clonotypes that were CMV-specific and HLA-C-restricted.

TCRdb reanalysed the reads using MiXCR and keeps one entry per CDR3 protein. The repertoire includes 830,000 or so distinct CDR3 sequences, around a third of them detected once, and 9.5% to 15% sits in the top ten. The CDR3 spans 14 residues. The V gene end was trimmed by 5 bases and the J gene end by 4 bases; junction bases not matched to a gene: 6. This clonotype was obtained from a human donor in good health (CMV status not recorded). Some clones in this sample may be carry-over from other donors' samples. This material consisted of cultured CD8+ T cells from PBMCs, taken from culture after CMV antigen stimulation. This sequence joins TRBV12-3 or TRBV12-4 and TRBJ1-1; 8 bases fit TRBD1. CDR3 nucleotide sequence: TGTGCCAGCAGTGTATTCGGACAGGGCACTGAAGCTTTCCTT. Residues: CASSVFGQGTEAFL.